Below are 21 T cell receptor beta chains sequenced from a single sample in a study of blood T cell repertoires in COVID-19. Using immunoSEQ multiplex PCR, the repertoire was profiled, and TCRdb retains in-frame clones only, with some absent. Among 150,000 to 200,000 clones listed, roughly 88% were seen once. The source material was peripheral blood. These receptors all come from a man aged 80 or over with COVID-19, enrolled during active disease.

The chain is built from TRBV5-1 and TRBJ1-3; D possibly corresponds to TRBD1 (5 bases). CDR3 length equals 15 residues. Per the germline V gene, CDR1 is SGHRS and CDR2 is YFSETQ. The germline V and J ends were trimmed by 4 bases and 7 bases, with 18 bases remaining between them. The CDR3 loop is CASSPHDGRVNTIYF. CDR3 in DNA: TGCGCCAGCAGCCCTCACGACGGCAGGGTTAACACCATATATTTT.

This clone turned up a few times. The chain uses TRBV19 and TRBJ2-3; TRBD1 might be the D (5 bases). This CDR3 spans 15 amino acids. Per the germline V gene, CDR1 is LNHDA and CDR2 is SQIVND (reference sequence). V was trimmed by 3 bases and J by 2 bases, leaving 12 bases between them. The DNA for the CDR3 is TGTGCCAGTAGTATGGCCAGGGAACTCACAGATACGCAGTATTTT. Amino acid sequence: CASSMARELTDTQYF.

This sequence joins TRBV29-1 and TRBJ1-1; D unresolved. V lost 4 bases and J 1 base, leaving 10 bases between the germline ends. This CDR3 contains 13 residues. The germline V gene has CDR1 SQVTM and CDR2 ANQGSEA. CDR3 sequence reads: CSVALAWNTEAFF. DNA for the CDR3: TGCAGCGTTGCTCTAGCGTGGAACACTGAAGCTTTCTTT.

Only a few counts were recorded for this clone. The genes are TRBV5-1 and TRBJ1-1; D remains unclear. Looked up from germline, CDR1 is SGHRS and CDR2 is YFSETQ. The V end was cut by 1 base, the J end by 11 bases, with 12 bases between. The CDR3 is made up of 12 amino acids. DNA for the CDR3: TGCGCCAGCAGCTTGAATTCGCTCGCGGCTTTCTTT. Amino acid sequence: CASSLNSLAAFF.

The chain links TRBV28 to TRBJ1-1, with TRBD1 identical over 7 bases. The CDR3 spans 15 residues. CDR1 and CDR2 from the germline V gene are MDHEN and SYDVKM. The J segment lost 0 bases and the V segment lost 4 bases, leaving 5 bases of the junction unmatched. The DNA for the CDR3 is TGTGCCAGCAGTTCCCAGGACAGGATGAACACTGAAGCTTTCTTT. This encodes CASSSQDRMNTEAFF. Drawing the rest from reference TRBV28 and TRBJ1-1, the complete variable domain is DVKVTQSSRYLVKRTGEKVFLECVQDMDHENMFWYRQDPGLGLRLIYFSYDVKMKEKGDIPEGYSVSREKKERFSLILESASTNQTSMYLCASSSQDRMNTEAFFGQGTRLTVV.

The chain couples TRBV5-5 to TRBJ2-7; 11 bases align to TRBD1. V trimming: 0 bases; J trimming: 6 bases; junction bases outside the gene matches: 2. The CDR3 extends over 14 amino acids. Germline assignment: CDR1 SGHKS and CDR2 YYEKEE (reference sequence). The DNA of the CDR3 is TGTGCCAGCAGCTTGGCCGGGACAGGGGGCGAGCAGTACTTC. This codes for CASSLAGTGGEQYF.

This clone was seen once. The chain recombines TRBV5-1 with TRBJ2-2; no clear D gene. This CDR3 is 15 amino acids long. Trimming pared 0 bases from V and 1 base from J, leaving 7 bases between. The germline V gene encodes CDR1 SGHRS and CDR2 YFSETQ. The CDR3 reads CASSLESGNTGELFF. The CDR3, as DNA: TGCGCCAGCAGCTTGGAATCAGGGAACACCGGGGAGCTGTTTTTT. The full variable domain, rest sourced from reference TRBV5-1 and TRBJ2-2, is KAGVTQTPRYLIKTRGQQVTLSCSPISGHRSVSWYQQTPGQGLQFLFEYFSETQRNKGNFPGRFSGRQFSNSRSEMNVSTLELGDSALYLCASSLESGNTGELFFGEGSRLTVL.

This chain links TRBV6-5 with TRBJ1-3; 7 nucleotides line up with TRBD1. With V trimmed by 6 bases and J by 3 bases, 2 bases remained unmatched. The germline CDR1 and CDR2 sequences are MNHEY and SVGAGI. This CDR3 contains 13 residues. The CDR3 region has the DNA TGTGCCAGCAGCTGGGACAGTGGAAACACCATATATTTT. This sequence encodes CASSWDSGNTIYF.

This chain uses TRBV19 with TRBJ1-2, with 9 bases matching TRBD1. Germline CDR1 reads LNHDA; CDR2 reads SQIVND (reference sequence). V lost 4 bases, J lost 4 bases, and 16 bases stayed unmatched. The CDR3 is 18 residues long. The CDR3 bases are TGTGCCAGTAGTACATTACCGGGACAGGGTGGGATCGGCTATGGCTACACCTTC. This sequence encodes CASSTLPGQGGIGYGYTF.

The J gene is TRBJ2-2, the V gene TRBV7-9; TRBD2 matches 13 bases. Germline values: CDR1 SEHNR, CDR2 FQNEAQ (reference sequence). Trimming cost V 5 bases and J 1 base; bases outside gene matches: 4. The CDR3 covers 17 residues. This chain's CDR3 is CASSRTSGGLNTGELFF. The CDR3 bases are TGTGCCAGCAGCCGGACTAGCGGGGGCTTGAACACCGGGGAGCTGTTTTTT.

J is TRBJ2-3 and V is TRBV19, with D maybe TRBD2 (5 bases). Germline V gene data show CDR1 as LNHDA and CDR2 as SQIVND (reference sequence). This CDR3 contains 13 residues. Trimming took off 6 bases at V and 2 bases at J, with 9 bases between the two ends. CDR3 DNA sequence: TGTGCCAGTAGCACGGGATTCACAGATACGCAGTATTTT. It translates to CASSTGFTDTQYF.

As DNA, the CDR3 is TGCAGCGACTTCACAGATACGCAGTATTTT. Amino acids: CSDFTDTQYF. V and J are TRBV29-1 and TRBJ2-3; D remains unclear. Trimming left V 7 bases short and J 2 bases short, with 4 bases between. This CDR3 contains 10 residues. Germline V CDR1 and CDR2: SQVTM, ANQGSEA.

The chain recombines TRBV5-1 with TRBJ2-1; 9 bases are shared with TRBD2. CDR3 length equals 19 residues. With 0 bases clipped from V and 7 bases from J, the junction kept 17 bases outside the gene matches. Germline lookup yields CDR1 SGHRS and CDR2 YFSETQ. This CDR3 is CASSLATRGYAGGQNEQFF. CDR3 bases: TGCGCCAGCAGCTTGGCCACGAGGGGTTACGCGGGGGGGCAGAATGAGCAGTTCTTC. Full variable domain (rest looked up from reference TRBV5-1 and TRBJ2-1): KAGVTQTPRYLIKTRGQQVTLSCSPISGHRSVSWYQQTPGQGLQFLFEYFSETQRNKGNFPGRFSGRQFSNSRSEMNVSTLELGDSALYLCASSLATRGYAGGQNEQFFGPGTRLTVL.

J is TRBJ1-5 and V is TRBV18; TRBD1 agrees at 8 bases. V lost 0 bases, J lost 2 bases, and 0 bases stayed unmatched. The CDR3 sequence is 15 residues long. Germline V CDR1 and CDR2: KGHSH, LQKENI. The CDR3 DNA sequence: TGTGCCAGCTCACCACCGGGACAGGGCAATCAGCCCCAGCATTTT. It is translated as CASSPPGQGNQPQHF.

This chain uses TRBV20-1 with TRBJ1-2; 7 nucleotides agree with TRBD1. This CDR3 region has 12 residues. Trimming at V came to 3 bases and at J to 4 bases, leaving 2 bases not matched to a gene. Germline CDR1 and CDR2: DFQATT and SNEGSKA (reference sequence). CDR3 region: CSASRQGYGYTF. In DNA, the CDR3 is TGCAGTGCTAGTCGACAGGGCTATGGCTACACCTTC.

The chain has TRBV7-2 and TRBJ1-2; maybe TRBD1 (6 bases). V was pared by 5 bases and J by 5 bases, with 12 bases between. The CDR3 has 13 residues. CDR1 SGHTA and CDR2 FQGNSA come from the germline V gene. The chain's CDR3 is CASSPRTVYGYTF. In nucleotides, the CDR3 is TGTGCCAGCAGCCCCCGGACAGTTTATGGCTACACCTTC.

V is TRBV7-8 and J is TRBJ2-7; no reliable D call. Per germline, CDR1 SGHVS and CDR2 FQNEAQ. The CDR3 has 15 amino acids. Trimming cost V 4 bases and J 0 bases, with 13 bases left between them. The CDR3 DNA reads TGTGCCAGCAGCTCCCTTGGCCTTCGCTCCTACGAGCAGTACTTC. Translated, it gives CASSSLGLRSYEQYF.

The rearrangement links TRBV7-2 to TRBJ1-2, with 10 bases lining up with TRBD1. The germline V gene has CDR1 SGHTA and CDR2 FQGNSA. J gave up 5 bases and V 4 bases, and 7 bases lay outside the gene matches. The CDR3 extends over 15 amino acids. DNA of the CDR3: TGTGCCAGCAGCTCCTCCCCGGGACAGGGGTATGGCTACACCTTC. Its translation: CASSSSPGQGYGYTF.

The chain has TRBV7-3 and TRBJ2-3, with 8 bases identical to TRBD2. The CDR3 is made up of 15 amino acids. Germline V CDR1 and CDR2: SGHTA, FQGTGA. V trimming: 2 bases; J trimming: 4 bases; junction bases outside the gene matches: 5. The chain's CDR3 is CASSLAGGGADTQYF. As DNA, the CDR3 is TGTGCCAGCAGCTTAGCGGGGGGCGGTGCAGATACGCAGTATTTT.

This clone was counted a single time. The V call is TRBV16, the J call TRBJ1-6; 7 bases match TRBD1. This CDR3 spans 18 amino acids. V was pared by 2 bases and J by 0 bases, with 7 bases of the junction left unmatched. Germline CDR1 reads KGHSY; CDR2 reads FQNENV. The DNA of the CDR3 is TGTGCCAGCAGCCAAAGGGTGGACAGGAGCTCCTATAATTCACCCCTCCACTTT. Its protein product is CASSQRVDRSSYNSPLHF.

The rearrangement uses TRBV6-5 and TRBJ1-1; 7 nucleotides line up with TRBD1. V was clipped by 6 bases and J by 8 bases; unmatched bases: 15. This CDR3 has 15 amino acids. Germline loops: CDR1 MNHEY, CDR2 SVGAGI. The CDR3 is CASRRDREALLEAFF. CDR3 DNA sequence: TGTGCCAGCAGGAGAGACAGGGAGGCGCTTTTAGAAGCTTTCTTT.